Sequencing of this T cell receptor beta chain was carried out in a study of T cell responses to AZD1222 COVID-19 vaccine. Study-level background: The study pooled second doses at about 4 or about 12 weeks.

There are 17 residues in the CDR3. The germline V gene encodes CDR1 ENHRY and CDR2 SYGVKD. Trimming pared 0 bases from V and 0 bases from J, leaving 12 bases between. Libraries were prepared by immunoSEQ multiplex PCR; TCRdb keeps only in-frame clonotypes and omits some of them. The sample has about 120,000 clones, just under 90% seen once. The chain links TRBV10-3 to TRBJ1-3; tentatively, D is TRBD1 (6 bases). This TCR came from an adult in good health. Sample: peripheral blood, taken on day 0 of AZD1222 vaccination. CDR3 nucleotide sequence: TGTGCCATCAGTGAGTCGCTTACAGGGTACTCTGGAAACACCATATATTTT. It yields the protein CAISESLTGYSGNTIYF.